Listed here are 25 T cell receptor beta chains from one sample, sequenced in a study of beta chain features in type 1 diabetes. Sequenced material consisted of expressed TCRB transcripts (all of the isolated RNA was reverse transcribed). The repertoire was sequenced with immunoSEQ multiplex PCR; TCRdb's copy has only in-frame clones and lacks some. Of around 430,000 clones listed, about 30% were seen once; the top ten hold 0.05% to 0.065%. Material for sequencing was naive CD4+ T cells from blood. The receptors derive from a man younger than 30 in good health.

A few counts support this clone. This sequence joins TRBV10-3 and TRBJ2-1; D gene ambiguous. The CDR3 totals 13 residues. V shed 7 bases and J shed 0 bases, with 7 bases lying between them. CDR1 is ENHRY, CDR2 SYGVKD, per germline. The CDR3 region has the DNA TGTGCCATCAACGATAACTCCTACAATGAGCAGTTCTTC. This gives the protein CAINDNSYNEQFF.

CDR3 sequence: CASSLKVSDTQYF. The CDR3, as DNA: TGTGCCAGCAGCTTGAAGGTGTCAGATACGCAGTATTTT. The chain recombines TRBV5-4 with TRBJ2-3; D not resolved. Trimming cost V 1 base and J 4 bases, with 7 bases left between them. CDR1 is SGHNT and CDR2 is YYREEE in the germline V gene (reference sequence). The CDR3 spans 13 residues.

This rearrangement joins TRBV19 to TRBJ2-1; tentative D call: TRBD2 (6 bases). Germline-derived CDR1 and CDR2 are LNHDA and SQIVND (reference sequence). Trimming took 5 bases from V and 0 from J, leaving 14 bases between them. The CDR3 spans 16 residues. Here the CDR3 reads CASSRRERSSYNEQFF. The CDR3 nucleotides read TGTGCCAGTAGTCGACGGGAGAGAAGCTCCTACAATGAGCAGTTCTTC.

This clone turned up a few times. Other DNA sequences of this sample code for an identical CDR3. This rearrangement joins TRBV18 to TRBJ2-5; weak D call: TRBD2 (5 bases). This CDR3 contains 13 residues. The germline gives CDR1 KGHSH, CDR2 LQKENI. V lost 0 bases to trimming and J lost 5 bases, with 7 bases between them. The CDR3 DNA reads as TGTGCCAGCTCACCACCTGAGCGGGAGACCCAGTACTTC. This gives the protein CASSPPERETQYF.

The chain uses TRBV30 and TRBJ1-2; no clear D. V lost 2 bases and J 4 bases, leaving 11 bases between the germline ends. The CDR3 sequence is 13 residues long. From germline, CDR1 is GTSNPN and CDR2 SVGIG (reference sequence). The CDR3 is CAWSMQNGYGYTF. CDR3 nucleotides: TGTGCCTGGAGTATGCAGAATGGCTATGGCTACACCTTC.

This chain joins TRBV6-6 and TRBJ2-1; D is perhaps TRBD1 or TRBD2 (5 bases each). The V gene lost 2 bases and the J gene lost 7 bases, with 15 bases spanning the gap. The CDR3 is 15 residues long. The germline V gene has CDR1 MNHNY and CDR2 SVGAGI (reference sequence). The CDR3 spells CASSYDQPRGNEQFF. In DNA form, the CDR3 reads TGTGCCAGCAGTTACGATCAGCCGAGGGGAAATGAGCAGTTCTTC.

This clone has just a few counts. The CDR3 region is CAWSVPRGDTGELFF. The CDR3 DNA is TGTGCCTGGAGTGTACCGCGGGGCGACACCGGGGAGCTGTTTTTT. This chain connects TRBV30 to TRBJ2-2; D might be TRBD2 (6 bases). Trimming removed 0 bases at V and 3 bases at J, with 11 bases between. Germline CDR1 reads GTSNPN; CDR2 reads SVGIG (reference sequence). This CDR3 is built from 15 residues.

The chain uses TRBV19 and TRBJ2-3; 7 bases are a match to TRBD2. CDR3 size: 14 residues. Looked up from germline, CDR1 is LNHDA and CDR2 is SQIVND (reference sequence). The junction had 3 bases not matched to a gene; V was cut back by 4 bases and J by 2 bases. In nucleotides, the CDR3 is TGTGCCAGTAGTAGAGCGGGGTTCACAGATACGCAGTATTTT. Encoded protein: CASSRAGFTDTQYF.

In this sample, this clone turned up a few times. V and J are TRBV5-4 and TRBJ2-3; weak D call: TRBD2 (6 bases). Trimming shortened V by 3 bases and J by 5 bases, and 16 bases separated the two germline ends. CDR3 length equals 15 residues. From germline, CDR1 is SGHNT and CDR2 YYREEE (reference sequence). The CDR3 coding sequence is TGTGCCAGCAGCTCCAAAGCGGGTGAGGGAGATACGCAGTATTTT. The encoded protein is CASSSKAGEGDTQYF.

The gene calls are TRBV7-2 and TRBJ2-1; possibly TRBD2 for D (6 bases). The CDR3 is 15 residues long. CDR1 and CDR2 (germline): SGHTA, FQGNSA. Trimming cost V 1 base and J 9 bases, with 16 bases left between them. CDR3 nucleotide sequence: TGTGCCAGCAGCTTAGTCTTTTGGGACTTAGCTGAGCAGTTCTTC. Translation gives CASSLVFWDLAEQFF.

The V gene is TRBV6-5, the J gene TRBJ2-7; tentative D call: TRBD2 (5 bases). Trimming took 0 bases from V and 4 from J, leaving 16 bases between them. The CDR3 consists of 16 residues. Germline CDR1 and CDR2: MNHEY and SVGAGI. Written as DNA, the CDR3 is TGTGCCAGCAGTTACTCAGGGCTTTATGAGGGTTACGAGCAGTACTTC. It is translated as CASSYSGLYEGYEQYF.

Regarding this clone: One junction end does not reproduce the germline sequence, and a read error may be involved. V usage is TRBV7-7 and J usage is TRBJ2-1; no firm D call. Germline loops: CDR1 SSHAT, CDR2 FNYEAQ (reference sequence). The CDR3 contains 13 residues. DNA of the CDR3: TGTGCTAGCAGCCCGGATCGAGGCGATGAGCAGTTCTTC. Its translation is CASSPDRGDEQFF.

The rearrangement joins TRBV7-2 to TRBJ2-1; the D gene could be TRBD1 or TRBD2 (5 bases each). CDR1 is SGHTA and CDR2 is FQGNSA in the germline V gene. V was pared by 5 bases and J by 9 bases, with 20 bases between. The CDR3 runs 15 residues. CDR3: CASSPRWGRDSEQFF. CDR3 in DNA: TGTGCCAGCAGCCCACGATGGGGGAGAGACAGTGAGCAGTTCTTC.

This clone was seen a handful of times. The chain recombines TRBV29-1 with TRBJ1-2; D perhaps matches TRBD1 (6 bases). Trimming removed 0 bases from V and 3 bases from J, with 14 bases in between. Per the germline V gene, CDR1 is SQVTM and CDR2 is ANQGSEA. The CDR3 runs to 15 residues. The CDR3 loop is CSVEDPPGAHYGYTF. CDR3 DNA: TGCAGCGTTGAAGATCCACCGGGGGCTCACTATGGCTACACCTTC.

The V gene is TRBV7-2, the J gene TRBJ1-1; D not certain. The germline V and J ends were trimmed by 1 base and 4 bases, with 7 bases remaining between them. The germline gives CDR1 SGHTA, CDR2 FQGNSA. The CDR3 extends over 13 amino acids. This CDR3 is CASSLEVLTEAFF. Here the CDR3 DNA reads TGTGCCAGCAGCTTAGAGGTCCTCACTGAAGCTTTCTTT.

The table lists this clone with a few counts. The V gene is TRBV29-1, the J gene TRBJ2-7, with a tentative D call TRBD2 (5 bases). The V gene lost 4 bases and the J gene lost 6 bases, with 10 bases spanning the gap. Looked up from germline, CDR1 is SQVTM and CDR2 is ANQGSEA. The CDR3 sequence is 11 residues long. The CDR3: CSVGFGGEQYF. CDR3 sequence (DNA): TGCAGCGTTGGATTCGGAGGCGAGCAGTACTTC.

The CDR3 DNA reads as TGTGCTAGTGGTTTGGTCGGGACAGATACGCAGTATTTT. Translation gives CASGLVGTDTQYF. This rearrangement joins TRBV12-5 to TRBJ2-3; no reliable D call. Between the trimmed V and J ends, which lost 0 bases and 3 bases, there was a span of 4 bases. Germline V lookup: CDR1 LGHNT, CDR2 FRNRAP. This CDR3 spans 13 amino acids.

This chain links TRBV7-2 with TRBJ2-7, with 8 nucleotides matching TRBD2. CDR3 length equals 14 residues. Germline CDR1 is SGHTA and CDR2 is FQGNSA. The J segment lost 3 bases and the V segment lost 7 bases, leaving 8 bases of the junction unmatched. The DNA for the CDR3 is TGTGCCAGCACTGTAGGACTAGCAAGCTACGAGCAGTACTTC. It yields the protein CASTVGLASYEQYF.

This clone was detected only a few times. J is TRBJ1-4 and V is TRBV28; the match to TRBD1 covers 9 bases. Trimming cost V 5 bases and J 7 bases; bases outside gene matches: 5. The CDR3 is 14 residues long. Germline assignment: CDR1 MDHEN and CDR2 SYDVKM. Written as DNA, the CDR3 is TGTGCCAGCAGTCCCGGACAGGGGCCTGAAAAACTGTTTTTT. Amino acid sequence: CASSPGQGPEKLFF. Complete variable domain (other parts from reference TRBV28 and TRBJ1-4): DVKVTQSSRYLVKRTGEKVFLECVQDMDHENMFWYRQDPGLGLRLIYFSYDVKMKEKGDIPEGYSVSREKKERFSLILESASTNQTSMYLCASSPGQGPEKLFFGSGTQLSVL.

The rearrangement uses TRBV7-9 and TRBJ1-4; 7 bases match TRBD1. This CDR3 is 14 amino acids long. Germline loops: CDR1 SEHNR, CDR2 FQNEAQ (reference sequence). The trim removed 5 bases at V and 7 bases at J, leaving 7 bases unmatched. CDR3 sequence: CASSAQGGGEKLFF. CDR3 sequence (DNA): TGTGCCAGCAGCGCTCAGGGGGGCGGTGAAAAACTGTTTTTT.

This sequence joins TRBV19 and TRBJ2-1; TRBD1 matches at 10 bases. Trimming at V came to 8 bases and at J to 7 bases, leaving 11 bases not matched to a gene. Per the germline V gene, CDR1 is LNHDA and CDR2 is SQIVND (reference sequence). The CDR3 runs 15 residues. The CDR3 is CASSPPGQGRNEQFF. The CDR3 DNA sequence: TGTGCCAGTTCTCCCCCGGGACAGGGGAGGAATGAGCAGTTCTTC.

This clone has more than one count but fewer than ten. CDR3 bases: TGCAGCGTTGAAGGACAGGGCGGATTCAATGAGCAGTTCTTC. Translation gives CSVEGQGGFNEQFF. The chain has TRBV29-1 and TRBJ2-1; 7 bases align to TRBD1. The CDR3 contains 14 residues. With V trimmed by 1 base and J by 6 bases, 6 bases remained unmatched. The germline gives CDR1 SQVTM, CDR2 ANQGSEA.

This clone was seen more than once but under ten times. The chain is built from TRBV29-1 and TRBJ2-3; 12 bases are shared with TRBD2. V shed 6 bases, J shed 0 bases, and the junction held 7 bases outside the gene matches. The CDR3 has 16 residues. Germline V gene data show CDR1 as SQVTM and CDR2 as ANQGSEA. For the CDR3, the DNA is TGCAGCGTCCAAGGACTAGCGGGACCAAGCACAGATACGCAGTATTTT. It encodes CSVQGLAGPSTDTQYF.

The chain joins TRBV18 to TRBJ2-7; D is possibly TRBD2 (5 bases). CDR3 length: 12 amino acids. V shed 6 bases and J shed 5 bases, with 11 bases lying between them. Germline values: CDR1 KGHSH, CDR2 LQKENI. The CDR3, as DNA: TGTGCCAGCTCCCCCTCCGGGGACGAGCAGTACTTC. The encoded protein is CASSPSGDEQYF.

The gene calls are TRBV10-3 and TRBJ1-5; D gene unclear. V lost 3 bases to trimming and J lost 5 bases, with 5 bases between them. The CDR3 runs 12 residues. Germline values: CDR1 ENHRY, CDR2 SYGVKD. The CDR3 here is CAISEPYQPQHF. CDR3 DNA sequence: TGTGCCATCAGTGAACCCTATCAGCCCCAGCATTTT.